This T cell receptor beta chain is drawn from a study of blood T cell repertoires in COVID-19. As for the study in general: Nucleic acid was either cDNA or gDNA, and it came from T cells, B-cell-depleted T cells, or PBMCs.

Some clones are missing from TCRdb's copy, which holds only in-frame ones; the method was immunoSEQ multiplex PCR. The sample lists approximately 150,000 clones; around nine tenths were seen once. The germline V gene encodes CDR1 SGHTA and CDR2 FQGNSA. The CDR3 sequence is 13 residues long. Trimming stripped 6 bases from V and 3 bases from J, with 9 bases between. The V gene is TRBV7-2, the J gene TRBJ1-3, with a weak D call TRBD1 (5 bases). This clonotype was obtained from a woman older than 75 with COVID-19, enrolled during active disease. Sequenced: peripheral blood. The CDR3 DNA sequence: TGTGCCAGCAGTCAGGGCCTTGGAAACACCATATATTTT. This codes for CASSQGLGNTIYF.